The clone carrying this T cell receptor (beta chain) appeared once. The data were obtained in a study of shared clonotypes between healthy human individuals. Selected positively for CCR7 and CD45RO-negative, naive CD8 cells excluded terminally differentiated effector memory CD45RA+ cells. Assay used: immunoSEQ multiplex PCR; TCRdb lists only in-frame clones, some missing. This sample has fewer than 850,000 clones, with about 96% found just once. The specimen sequenced was naive CD8+ T cells sorted from blood. The TCR comes from a man aged 25 to 40 in good health.

As DNA, the CDR3 is TGTGCCAGCAGCCCCCGGGCCTTCTCCTACAATGAGCAGTTCTTC. This gives the protein CASSPRAFSYNEQFF. The rearrangement links TRBV7-6 to TRBJ2-1, with D unresolved. CDR1 and CDR2 from the germline V gene are SGHVS and FNYEAQ. The CDR3 has 15 residues. The V gene lost 5 bases and the J gene lost 0 bases, with 11 bases spanning the gap.